The rows below give T cell receptor beta chains drawn from one sample of a study of shared clonotypes between healthy human individuals. TCRdb keeps only in-frame clones here, not all; method: immunoSEQ multiplex PCR. The table includes 1,100,000 or so clones, approximately 80% detected once. Specimen: memory CD4+ T cells from PBMCs. These receptors all come from a man aged 18 to 35 in good health. Some clones in this sample may be carry-over from other donors' samples. Each CDR3 is given with its conserved first and last residue. A D gene is named only where the DNA matches it firmly. A clone size is listed for some rows: how often the clone was seen (once, few, many), or a class if it is expanded.

d_call	v_call	j_call	clone_size	cdr3_aa	cdr3_nt
.	TRBV30	TRBJ2-1	.	CAWAPRNNEQFF	TGTGCCTGGGCTCCCAGGAACAATGAGCAGTTCTTC
TRBD1	TRBV7-8	TRBJ2-7	.	CASSPLTGGYEQYF	TGCGCCAGCAGCCCCCTGACAGGGGGCTACGAGCAGTACTTC
.	TRBV5-4	TRBJ2-2	few	CASSLGVSNTGELFF	TGTGCCAGCAGCTTGGGGGTCTCGAACACCGGGGAGCTGTTTTTT
.	TRBV2	TRBJ2-5	.	CASSGVGVETQYF	TGTGCCAGCAGTGGGGTGGGGGTAGAGACCCAGTACTTC
TRBD2	TRBV28	TRBJ2-7	.	CASRPLAGGTLDEQYF	TGTGCCAGCAGACCCCTAGCGGGAGGGACCCTAGACGAGCAGTACTTC
.	TRBV7-9	TRBJ2-3	.	CASSLAPGAGGWDTQYF	TGTGCCAGCAGCTTAGCGCCGGGAGCCGGGGGTTGGGATACGCAGTATTTT
.	TRBV11-2	TRBJ1-3	few	CASSTTSSGNTIYF	TGTGCCAGCAGCACGACAAGCTCTGGAAACACCATATATTTT
.	TRBV27	TRBJ2-3	.	CASSFNGNADTQYF	TGTGCCAGCAGTTTTAACGGGAACGCAGATACGCAGTATTTT
TRBD1	TRBV28	TRBJ1-2	.	CASTGGGIPHYTF	TGTGCCAGCACAGGGGGGGGGATTCCACATTACACCTTC
TRBD2	TRBV27	TRBJ2-1	.	CASSRPGGAGDMLNEQFF	TGTGCCAGCTCGAGACCTGGGGGAGCGGGGGACATGTTAAATGAGCAGTTCTTC
.	TRBV5-1	TRBJ2-1	.	CASRFIAGAFYNEQFF	TGCGCCAGCAGATTTATAGCAGGGGCTTTCTACAATGAGCAGTTCTTC
.	TRBV19	TRBJ1-5	.	CASSIPGPPNQPQHF	TGTGCCAGTAGTATACCAGGGCCCCCCAATCAGCCCCAGCATTTT
.	TRBV19	TRBJ2-5	.	CASSIAAQETQYF	TGTGCCAGTAGTATTGCGGCACAAGAGACCCAGTACTTC
.	TRBV27	TRBJ2-1	.	CASSLYPRWYDEQFF	TGTGCCAGCAGTTTATATCCTAGATGGTACGATGAGCAGTTCTTC
.	TRBV7-2	TRBJ2-3	.	CASSTMGGTDTQYF	TGTGCCAGCAGCACTATGGGGGGAACAGATACGCAGTATTTT
TRBD2	TRBV7-2	TRBJ2-7	.	CASSLGLAGVLEQYF	TGTGCCAGCAGCTTAGGGCTAGCGGGAGTGTTAGAGCAGTACTTC
TRBD2	TRBV5-1	TRBJ2-3	.	CASVPAGESTDTQYF	TGCGCCAGCGTCCCAGCGGGGGAGAGCACAGATACGCAGTATTTT
.	TRBV30	TRBJ2-1	.	CAWENAVYNEQFF	TGTGCCTGGGAGAACGCAGTTTACAATGAGCAGTTCTTC
TRBD1	TRBV18	TRBJ1-5	.	CASSPLGTGGINQPQHF	TGTGCCAGCTCACCTCTCGGGACAGGGGGGATCAATCAGCCCCAGCATTTT
.	TRBV5-1	TRBJ2-7	.	CASSPTILARSYEQYF	TGCGCCAGCAGCCCCACCATTCTAGCGCGCTCCTACGAGCAGTACTTC
.	TRBV7-2	TRBJ2-1	.	CASSLAWRGGNEQFF	TGTGCCAGCAGCTTAGCTTGGCGTGGCGGCAATGAGCAGTTCTTC
TRBD2	TRBV5-1	TRBJ2-1	.	CASTRTSGAINEQFF	TGCGCCAGCACCAGGACTAGCGGGGCAATCAATGAGCAGTTCTTC
.	TRBV7-9	TRBJ2-7	.	CASSPVPGEQYF	TGTGCCAGCAGCCCCGTCCCAGGGGAGCAGTACTTC
.	TRBV2	TRBJ1-5	.	CASKGQSNQPQHF	TGTGCCAGCAAGGGGCAGTCAAATCAGCCCCAGCATTTT
.	TRBV12-2	TRBJ2-7	.	CASRLRLAGEYEQYF	TGTGCAAGTCGCTTACGACTAGCGGGGGAATACGAGCAGTACTTC
.	TRBV10-1	TRBJ2-5	.	CARFDTQYF	TGCGCCAGATTTGACACCCAGTACTTC
TRBD2	TRBV7-9	TRBJ2-1	few	CASSPRGSGDNEQFF	TGTGCCAGCAGCCCCAGGGGTAGCGGGGACAATGAGCAGTTCTTC
TRBD1	TRBV5-1	TRBJ2-7	.	CASSDRQGGYEQYF	TGCGCCAGCAGCGACCGACAGGGGGGGTACGAGCAGTACTTC
.	TRBV30	TRBJ1-3	.	CAWSVRGYSGNTIYF	TGTGCCTGGAGTGTACGAGGGTATAGTGGAAACACCATATATTTT
.	TRBV12-5	TRBJ1-1	.	CASGLVPHGAVTEAFF	TGTGCTAGTGGTTTGGTTCCCCATGGGGCCGTCACTGAAGCTTTCTTT
TRBD2	TRBV5-4	TRBJ2-3	.	CASSRASGSTDTQYF	TGTGCCAGCAGCCGAGCTAGCGGGAGCACAGATACGCAGTATTTT
TRBD2	TRBV7-9	TRBJ2-5	once	CASSSPRVAGGPWQETQYF	TGTGCCAGCAGCTCACCAAGGGTAGCGGGAGGGCCGTGGCAAGAGACCCAGTACTTC
.	TRBV4-3	TRBJ1-1	few	CASSQDLRETEAFF	TGCGCCAGCAGCCAAGATTTGAGGGAAACTGAAGCTTTCTTT
.	TRBV6-1	TRBJ2-7	.	CASRVRGGSSYEQYF	TGTGCCAGCCGGGTCCGTGGGGGCTCTTCCTACGAGCAGTACTTC
.	TRBV27	TRBJ1-1	few	CASSRSWTADTEAFF	TGTGCCAGCAGCCGCTCGTGGACGGCCGACACTGAAGCTTTCTTT
.	TRBV19	TRBJ1-3	.	CASSKPGRGSGNTIYF	TGTGCCAGTAGTAAGCCTGGAAGGGGATCAGGAAACACCATATATTTT
.	TRBV6-1	TRBJ1-1	.	CASSEGLVNTEAFF	TGTGCCAGCAGTGAGGGCCTAGTGAACACTGAAGCTTTCTTT
.	TRBV28	TRBJ1-2	.	CASRGAGLGYGYTF	TGTGCCAGCAGGGGGGCGGGATTAGGGTATGGCTACACCTTC
.	TRBV7-9	TRBJ2-1	.	CASSPVGAVHHNEQFF	TGTGCCAGCAGCCCCGTGGGGGCCGTCCACCACAATGAGCAGTTCTTC
.	TRBV7-9	TRBJ2-1	.	CASRKGSSYNEQFF	TGTGCCAGCAGGAAGGGCAGCTCCTACAATGAGCAGTTCTTC
.	TRBV13	TRBJ1-2	.	CASTPFRKADYGYTF	TGTGCCAGCACGCCATTCCGTAAGGCCGACTATGGCTACACCTTC
TRBD2	TRBV28	TRBJ2-7	.	CASSSLGGSLHEQYF	TGTGCCAGCAGTTCCCTGGGCGGGAGTCTCCACGAGCAGTACTTC
.	TRBV14	TRBJ2-3	once	CASSQSRRDTQYF	TGTGCCAGCAGCCAATCCCGCCGGGATACGCAGTATTTT
.	TRBV14	TRBJ2-1	few	CASSFLAAYNEQFF	TGTGCCAGCAGCTTTCTAGCCGCCTACAATGAGCAGTTCTTC
TRBD1	TRBV5-1	TRBJ1-3	.	CASSPRTGSSGNTIYF	TGCGCCAGCAGCCCCAGGACAGGAAGCTCTGGAAACACCATATATTTT
TRBD1	TRBV2	TRBJ1-1	.	CASSTNRGNTEAFF	TGTGCCAGCAGTACTAACAGGGGGAACACTGAAGCTTTCTTT
.	TRBV28	TRBJ2-7	.	CASSSTGGSYEQYF	TGTGCCAGCAGTTCGACCGGGGGTTCCTACGAGCAGTACTTC
.	TRBV9	TRBJ1-2	.	CASSARQENGYTF	TGTGCCAGCAGCGCACGACAAGAGAATGGCTACACCTTC
.	TRBV5-1	TRBJ1-4	once	CASQPEGVVGEKLFF	TGCGCCAGCCAGCCCGAGGGGGTCGTGGGTGAAAAACTGTTTTTT
TRBD1	TRBV18	TRBJ1-5	.	CASSLTGANQPQHF	TGTGCCAGCTCCCTGACAGGGGCCAATCAGCCCCAGCATTTT
.	TRBV30	TRBJ1-3	few	CAWSVNGMSGNTIYF	TGTGCCTGGAGTGTAAATGGAATGTCTGGAAACACCATATATTTT
.	TRBV28	TRBJ2-5	.	CASSYAGARGETQYF	TGTGCCAGCAGTTATGCGGGGGCTCGGGGGGAGACCCAGTACTTC
.	TRBV11-1	TRBJ2-7	.	CASSSKRVPSYEQYF	TGTGCCAGCAGCTCCAAGCGGGTACCCTCCTACGAGCAGTACTTC
.	TRBV6-5	TRBJ2-3	.	CATYGATSTDTQYF	TGTGCCACCTATGGGGCCACTTCCACAGATACGCAGTATTTT
TRBD2	TRBV7-2	TRBJ2-7	.	CASSSEGLAGLQQYF	TGTGCCAGCAGCTCCGAGGGACTAGCGGGACTACAGCAGTACTTC
.	TRBV7-3	TRBJ2-2	.	CASSPTVGTGELFF	TGTGCCAGCAGCCCCACGGTGGGAACCGGGGAGCTGTTTTTT
.	TRBV5-1	TRBJ1-2	.	CASSSGPERSYYGYTF	TGCGCCAGCAGCTCCGGTCCAGAACGGAGCTACTATGGCTACACCTTC
.	TRBV5-1	TRBJ1-5	.	CASSLEGPGRANQPQHF	TGCGCCAGCAGCTTGGAGGGCCCGGGGAGGGCAAATCAGCCCCAGCATTTT
.	TRBV9	TRBJ2-1	once	CASSVSGSSYNEQFF	TGTGCCAGCAGCGTATCGGGAAGCTCCTACAATGAGCAGTTCTTC